A single sample gave rise to the 26 T cell receptor beta chains below, sequenced in a study of PD-L1 blockade in urothelial cancer. Sequenced by immunoSEQ multiplex PCR; TCRdb stores in-frame clones only, minus some. The sample consists of 58,000 or so clones, about 82% of them appearing once. Here the sequenced sample was PBMCs, taken around atezolizumab (anti-PD-L1) treatment. Source of these receptors: a man aged 45-65 years with urothelial cancer.

The chain has TRBV28 and TRBJ1-3, with D unresolved. Germline-derived CDR1 and CDR2 are MDHEN and SYDVKM. The ends were cut back, 5 bases at V and 4 bases at J, with 15 bases in the middle. This CDR3 comprises 15 residues. The CDR3 DNA follows: TGTGCCAGCAGTCCGCCAGTTTTTTCCGGAAACACCATATATTTT. Encoded protein: CASSPPVFSGNTIYF.

V is TRBV4-1 and J is TRBJ2-1; 10 nucleotides agree with TRBD2. CDR3 length equals 18 residues. Germline V gene sequence: CDR1 MGHRA, CDR2 YSYEKL. V gave up 3 bases and J gave up 5 bases; unmatched junction bases: 13. This chain's CDR3 is CASSQAWTSGSRDNEQFF. CDR3 sequence (DNA): TGCGCCAGCAGCCAGGCATGGACTAGCGGCTCAAGAGACAATGAGCAGTTCTTC.

The CDR3: CASRSGVSTGELFF. DNA for the CDR3: TGTGCCAGCAGATCGGGGGTATCCACCGGGGAGCTGTTTTTT. The J gene is TRBJ2-2, the V gene TRBV27; a weak D match, TRBD2 (6 bases). The CDR3 contains 14 residues. The ends were cut back, 6 bases at V and 4 bases at J, with 12 bases in the middle. From germline, CDR1 is MNHEY and CDR2 SMNVEV (reference sequence).

J is TRBJ2-5 and V is TRBV19, with 10 bases identical to TRBD2. This CDR3 has 13 residues. Germline loops: CDR1 LNHDA, CDR2 SQIVND (reference sequence). V lost 8 bases and J lost 5; bases outside the gene matches: 5. CDR3 loop: CASRTSGGETQYF. CDR3 DNA: TGTGCCAGTCGGACTAGCGGAGGGGAGACCCAGTACTTC.

The chain couples TRBV15 to TRBJ1-2; D perhaps matches TRBD1 (5 bases). CDR1 LNHNV and CDR2 YYDKDF come from the germline V gene (reference sequence). The CDR3 sequence is 13 residues long. V lost 6 bases to trimming and J lost 8 bases, with 16 bases between them. The CDR3 DNA is TGTGCCACCAGGTGGGGGGGTGGTGAAGGCTACACCTTC. Its protein product is CATRWGGGEGYTF.

The table lists this clone with a few counts. The gene calls are TRBV2 and TRBJ2-7; TRBD2 matches 8 bases. The CDR3 contains 14 residues. Germline CDR1 and CDR2: SNHLY and FYNNEI. V was clipped by 10 bases and J by 7 bases; unmatched bases: 15. CDR3 bases: TGTGCCACCCGGAGTCGGGAGGGCCTCGGGGAGCAGTACTTC. Amino acid sequence: CATRSREGLGEQYF.

The V and J genes are TRBV5-4 and TRBJ2-1; 10 bases are shared with TRBD1. Germline V gene lookup returns CDR1 SGHNT and CDR2 YYREEE (reference sequence). CDR3 length: 13 amino acids. V gave up 9 bases and J gave up 10 bases; unmatched junction bases: 10. For the CDR3, the DNA is TGTGCCACCCGGGACAGGGGTTCTTCGGAGCAGTTCTTC. Residues: CATRDRGSSEQFF. Looking up the rest from reference TRBV5-4 and TRBJ2-1 gives the full variable domain: ETGVTQSPTHLIKTRGQQVTLRCSSQSGHNTVSWYQQALGQGPQFIFQYYREEENGRGNFPPRFSGLQFPNYSSELNVNALELDDSALYLCATRDRGSSEQFFGPGTRLTVL.

The V gene is TRBV19, the J gene TRBJ2-1; 7 bases align to TRBD1. J lost 4 bases, V lost 4 bases, and 4 bases had no gene match. Per the germline V gene, CDR1 is LNHDA and CDR2 is SQIVND (reference sequence). CDR3 length: 14 amino acids. The DNA for the CDR3 is TGTGCCAGTAGTAAAGGGACAGCTTACAATGAGCAGTTCTTC. This gives the protein CASSKGTAYNEQFF.

The chain joins TRBV7-9 to TRBJ2-5; 8 bases map to TRBD1. V lost 3 bases, J lost 9 bases, and 6 bases stayed unmatched. From germline, CDR1 is SEHNR and CDR2 FQNEAQ (reference sequence). This CDR3 spans 13 amino acids. CDR3 in amino acids: CASSLGTGEPQYF. CDR3 bases: TGTGCCAGCAGCTTGGGGACAGGAGAACCCCAGTACTTC.

This chain uses TRBV7-3 with TRBJ2-1; perhaps TRBD1 as D (6 bases). Germline-derived CDR1 and CDR2 are SGHTA and FQGTGA. V dropped 2 bases and J dropped 15 bases, with 17 bases sitting between them. The CDR3 is 13 amino acids. For the CDR3, the DNA is TGTGCCAGCAGCTTATCCCCGGACAGTGTCAGGTTCTTC. Translating gives CASSLSPDSVRFF.

This chain links TRBV7-8 with TRBJ2-7; a possible D gene is TRBD2 (6 bases). Trimming cost V 5 bases and J 4 bases, with 12 bases left between them. This CDR3 region has 13 residues. Germline assignment: CDR1 SGHVS and CDR2 FQNEAQ. DNA for the CDR3: TGTGCCAGCAGCCGTAGCGGTTCATACGAGCAGTACTTC. This sequence encodes CASSRSGSYEQYF.

The table lists this clone with a few counts. This chain links TRBV11-2 with TRBJ1-1; the D is unclear. CDR1 is SGHAT, CDR2 FQNNGV, per germline. V was cut by 2 bases and J by 5 bases, with 9 bases left in between. The CDR3 totals 13 residues. Here the CDR3 DNA reads TGTGCCAGCAGCTTAAACAGTCGAACTGAAGCTTTCTTT. Translating it yields CASSLNSRTEAFF.

This clone appeared once. CDR3 coding DNA: TGTGCCAGCAGCTTCCGACAGGTAGCCAAAAACATTCAGTACTTC. The encoded protein is CASSFRQVAKNIQYF. J is TRBJ2-4 and V is TRBV7-3, with a weak D call TRBD1 (6 bases). V lost 3 bases, J lost 0 bases, and 9 bases lay in between. The CDR3 runs to 15 residues. Germline-derived CDR1 and CDR2 are SGHTA and FQGTGA.

The V call is TRBV11-2, the J call TRBJ2-7, with a weak D call TRBD1 (6 bases). CDR3 length: 14 amino acids. V shed 1 base and J shed 2 bases, with 9 bases lying between them. The germline CDR1 and CDR2 sequences are SGHAT and FQNNGV. In DNA form, the CDR3 reads TGTGCCAGCAGCTTAGCCAGGGGCCCCTACGAGCAGTACTTC. This translates into CASSLARGPYEQYF.

The chain carries TRBV28 and TRBJ2-5, with 13 bases that match TRBD2. The CDR3 spans 14 residues. The J segment lost 5 bases and the V segment lost 6 bases, leaving 3 bases of the junction unmatched. Germline V CDR1 and CDR2: MDHEN, SYDVKM. The CDR3 nucleotides read TGTGCCAGCAGCGGACTAGCGGGAGCGGAGACCCAGTACTTC. This translates into CASSGLAGAETQYF.

The chain employs TRBV28 and TRBJ1-2; D gene ambiguous. Germline V lookup: CDR1 MDHEN, CDR2 SYDVKM. The length of the CDR3 is 13 residues. Deletions cut 2 bases from V and 3 bases from J, with 7 bases between. CDR3 residues: CASSLTDYYGYTF. CDR3 coding DNA: TGTGCCAGCAGTTTAACTGACTACTATGGCTACACCTTC.

The rearrangement joins TRBV11-2 to TRBJ2-3; TRBD2 agrees at 9 bases. This CDR3 is 15 amino acids long. With 1 base clipped from V and 2 bases from J, the junction kept 1 base outside the gene matches. Germline V gene sequence: CDR1 SGHAT, CDR2 FQNNGV. The CDR3 region is CASSLGGRATDTQYF. In DNA form, the CDR3 reads TGTGCCAGCAGCTTAGGCGGGAGGGCCACAGATACGCAGTATTTT.

The count of this clone is one. This chain connects TRBV28 to TRBJ2-5; a weak D match, TRBD2 (5 bases). Per germline, CDR1 MDHEN and CDR2 SYDVKM. The V and J ends lost 6 bases and 2 bases respectively, with 10 bases between them. The CDR3 has 13 amino acids. CDR3 residues: CASRPSGQETQYF. The CDR3 region has the DNA TGTGCCAGCAGACCCTCGGGACAAGAGACCCAGTACTTC.

The chain links TRBV7-2 to TRBJ1-2, with TRBD1 matching over 7 bases. Trimming cost V 4 bases and J 5 bases; bases outside gene matches: 13. Germline V lookup: CDR1 SGHTA, CDR2 FQGNSA. The CDR3 contains 16 residues. The CDR3 nucleotides read TGTGCCAGCAGCTCCGGACAGGCCGGCTATGGGTATGGCTACACCTTC. This codes for CASSSGQAGYGYGYTF.

This chain links TRBV28 with TRBJ1-4, with 8 bases that match TRBD1. Unmatched junction bases numbered 12, after V lost 3 bases and J lost 15 bases. CDR3 length: 14 residues. Germline V gives CDR1 MDHEN, CDR2 SYDVKM. CDR3 bases: TGTGCCAGCAGTTTGGGGGGACAGGCCACGGTGGTGTTTTTT. As protein: CASSLGGQATVVFF.

The rearrangement uses TRBV9 and TRBJ2-7, with D perhaps matching TRBD2 (6 bases). The germline gives CDR1 SGDLS, CDR2 YYNGEE. V shed 4 bases and J shed 3 bases, with 17 bases lying between them. This CDR3 contains 15 residues. CDR3 loop: CASSPSPLEGYEQYF. The CDR3 nucleotides read TGTGCCAGCAGCCCCAGTCCTTTGGAGGGCTACGAGCAGTACTTC.

V is TRBV4-1 and J is TRBJ2-7; 8 bases are a match to TRBD2. This CDR3 comprises 14 residues. CDR1 MGHRA and CDR2 YSYEKL come from the germline V gene. V lost 3 bases to trimming and J lost 2 bases; unmatched junction nucleotides: 3. The DNA of the CDR3 is TGCGCCAGCAGCCATTCGGGACTAGCCTACGAGCAGTACTTC. Protein sequence: CASSHSGLAYEQYF.

The chain uses TRBV5-1 and TRBJ1-2, with D hard to call. V was pared by 0 bases and J by 8 bases, with 8 bases between. Germline V gene data show CDR1 as SGHRS and CDR2 as YFSETQ. This CDR3 contains 12 residues. Written as DNA, the CDR3 is TGCGCCAGCAGCTTGGCCGAGAGCGGCTACACCTTC. Protein product: CASSLAESGYTF.

The CDR3 bases are TGTGCCACCAGCAGAAATAAGGGGGCCTACGAGCAGTACTTC. Residues: CATSRNKGAYEQYF. The chain recombines TRBV15 with TRBJ2-7; a weak D match, TRBD1 (6 bases). In germline, CDR1 is LNHNV, CDR2 YYDKDF (reference sequence). CDR3 length: 14 amino acids. With 2 bases removed from V and 2 bases from J, the gap between germline ends came to 10 bases.

CDR3 DNA: TGTGCCAGCAGAACCGGGACAGGGCAAAACTACGAGCAGTACTTC. As protein: CASRTGTGQNYEQYF. This chain uses TRBV6-5 with TRBJ2-7, with 9 bases matching TRBD1. CDR1 and CDR2 from the germline V gene are MNHEY and SVGAGI. V was clipped by 6 bases and J by 3 bases; unmatched bases: 9. The CDR3 sequence is 15 residues long.

The chain combines TRBV4-2 with TRBJ2-3; TRBD1 aligns across 9 bases. CDR1 is LGHNA, CDR2 YNFKEQ, per germline. Trimming cost V 0 bases and J 4 bases; bases outside gene matches: 8. The CDR3 has 17 amino acids. The CDR3 loop is CASSQEYRGLMADTQYF. CDR3 coding DNA: TGTGCCAGCAGCCAAGAATACAGGGGGCTAATGGCAGATACGCAGTATTTT.